This is a list of T cell receptor beta chains from one sample in a study of T cell responses to AZD1222 COVID-19 vaccine. Repertoires were generated with immunoSEQ multiplex PCR, while TCRdb's copy carries only in-frame clones and drops some. The sample lists some 140,000 clones; approximately 93% were seen once. The sequencing here drew on peripheral blood, taken on day 0 of AZD1222 vaccination. Receptor source: an adult in good health. Both conserved end residues are part of each CDR3.

j_call v_call cdr3_aa
TRBJ2-7 TRBV30 CAWSPGTATYEQYF
TRBJ2-5 TRBV9 CASSVRGGEETQYF
TRBJ1-3 TRBV6-6 CASTQTGNTIYF
TRBJ1-2 TRBV19 CASKIGSYGSYTF
TRBJ2-3 TRBV24-1 CATSEGDTQYF
TRBJ1-5 TRBV7-2 CASSYTGLGQPQHF
TRBJ2-3 TRBV6-2/TRBV6-3 CASSGLAATSTDTQYF
TRBJ1-6 TRBV27 CASSLSGLGSPLHF
TRBJ1-4 TRBV4-1 CASSQEFRQDGRGLFF
TRBJ1-2 TRBV27 CASSPSGSFYGYTF
TRBJ2-3 TRBV5-4 CASSLAGGSTDTQYF
TRBJ1-2 TRBV28 CASREDRGNYGYTF
TRBJ1-1 TRBV5-4 CASSPLRGSMNTEAFF
TRBJ2-5 TRBV6-6 CASSPQETQYF
TRBJ1-5 TRBV4-2 CASSQGQGLNQPQHF
TRBJ1-5 TRBV5-1 CASSLATGADQPQHF
TRBJ2-7 TRBV7-2 CASSSYGSYEQYF
TRBJ2-5 TRBV21-1 CASSKCRAETQYF
TRBJ2-7 TRBV14 CASSPAEFAYEQYF
TRBJ2-3 TRBV7-8 CASSSNRGTDTQYF
TRBJ1-5 TRBV2 CASSLPGPNQPQHF
TRBJ2-1 TRBV20-1 CSARGYNEQFF
TRBJ1-2 TRBV6-1 CASSEQGNYGYTF
TRBJ2-7 TRBV7-2 CASSLRLAGGLGEQYF
TRBJ2-3 TRBV5-4 CASRGQGYGTDTQYF
TRBJ2-3 TRBV7-2 CASSLGGRATDTQYF
TRBJ2-3 TRBV3-1/TRBV3-2 CASSRLRTDTQYF
TRBJ2-3 TRBV9 CASSVAGNTGGYSTDTQYF
TRBJ1-5 TRBV28 CASFDTYSNQPQHF
TRBJ2-7 TRBV28 CASRGERGQGSYEQYF
TRBJ1-2 TRBV27 CASSFVGGAVGGTVLYGYTF
TRBJ1-1 TRBV5-1 CASSLAGLGNTEAFF
TRBJ2-7 TRBV28 CASSFGRVVYEQYF
TRBJ1-4 TRBV4-1 CASATGSGDEKLFF
TRBJ1-2 TRBV19 CASSRGEVGGYGYTF
TRBJ1-5 TRBV6-4 CASSAKWGSNQPQHF
TRBJ1-2 TRBV4-1 CASSQGWNDGYTF
TRBJ2-1 TRBV5-1 CASSLFFVGTGGPEFPNEQFF
TRBJ1-2 TRBV11-2 CASSLTQVSNYGYTF
TRBJ1-4 TRBV9 CASSVGQGNEKLFF
TRBJ2-5 TRBV9 CASSVVGTSKETQYF
TRBJ1-2 TRBV7-2 CASSLGRSYGYTF
TRBJ1-5 TRBV19 CASTSGQGNNQPQHF
TRBJ1-2 TRBV20-1 CSAVGAGYTF
TRBJ2-1 TRBV19 CASSIPLGLAGGGSNEQFF
TRBJ2-1 TRBV30 CAWSRVQGQWGNEQFF
TRBJ2-1 TRBV15 CATSRAGQGAREQFF
TRBJ2-7 TRBV4-1 CASSLTRGALVEQYF
TRBJ2-4 TRBV5-4 CASSLGGTKNIQYF
TRBJ1-1 TRBV18 CASSPIRGTEAFF
TRBJ2-1 TRBV12-5 CASGLKPEGANEQFF
TRBJ2-5 TRBV5-4 CASSYQETQYF
TRBJ1-2 TRBV19 CASREQGAPNYGYTF
TRBJ1-2 TRBV10-3 CAISESSGLLYGYTF
TRBJ1-2 TRBV18 CASVKETDNYGYTF
TRBJ2-1 TRBV28 CASSFPLATLYNEQFF
TRBJ1-1 TRBV19 CASSPVPFSGNTEAFF
TRBJ2-7 TRBV2 CASSGRLGGSYEQYF
TRBJ2-2 TRBV18 CASSLGQGTGELFF